Included here is one TCR beta chain sequence, with context. Only Caucasian adults living in Nashville, Tennessee served as donors. This specimen comes from a study of shared clonotypes between healthy human individuals. At deep level, the assay was performed. Each sorted subset replicate got 200 ng genomic DNA, tens of thousands of genomes. Using immunoSEQ multiplex PCR, the repertoire was profiled, and TCRdb retains in-frame clones only, with some absent. This table holds about 2 million clones, 95% found once. CDR1 MNHEY and CDR2 SVGAGI come from the germline V gene. The CDR3 loop spans 13 amino acids.

The rearrangement joins TRBV6-5 to TRBJ1-1, with D perhaps TRBD1 (5 bases). The sequenced sample was naive CD4+ T cells sorted from blood. Stated subset: CD45RA+ positively selected. The sequence derives from a man aged 18 to 29 in good health. The CDR3 nucleotides are TGTGCTACCGGGCAGGGCCGGGTCACTGAAGCTTTCTTT. Protein product: CATGQGRVTEAFF.